A selection of T cell receptor beta chains follows, all from one sample in a study of CD8 T cells in ankylosing spondylitis. TCRdb ran MiXCR on the 5' RACE reads and lists one entry per CDR3 protein. This sample carries some 15,000 distinct CDR3 sequences, roughly 8.2% of them seen once, and the ten largest clones take roughly 36%. What was sequenced was blood. The origin of the receptors is a male donor with ankylosing spondylitis or in good health (not recorded which). The CDR3 runs from the conserved cysteine through the conserved F or W. Fields, in order: D gene, J gene, V gene, clone size, CDR3 protein, CDR3 DNA. The D gene is left open where the match is weak. Clone size, where shown, is once, few, many, or a class for clones that have expanded.

>TRBD2|TRBJ2-1|TRBV20-1|many
CSSSGGPNSSYNEQFF
TGCAGTTCCAGCGGGGGGCCGAACAGCTCCTACAATGAGCAGTTCTTC
>TRBD1|TRBJ2-2|TRBV29-1|few
CSVRGDRITGELFF
TGCAGCGTTCGAGGGGACAGAATCACCGGGGAGCTGTTTTTT
>.|TRBJ2-2|TRBV7-9|.
CASSDFTGELFF
TGTGCCAGCAGCGACTTCACCGGGGAGCTGTTTTTT
>TRBD1|TRBJ2-7|TRBV5-1|.
CASSVTGVNEQYF
TGCGCCAGCAGCGTAACAGGGGTAAACGAGCAGTACTTC
>TRBD2|TRBJ2-5|TRBV14|many
CASSPGTSDFETQYF
TGTGCCAGCAGCCCCGGGACTAGCGATTTCGAGACCCAGTACTTC
>.|TRBJ1-1|TRBV5-1|.
CASSPGSEYTEAFF
TGCGCCAGCAGCCCCGGTTCCGAGTACACTGAAGCTTTCTTT
>.|TRBJ2-3|TRBV28|many
CASSNGVPPNTQYF
TGTGCCAGCAGCAATGGGGTACCCCCTAATACGCAGTATTTT
>.|TRBJ2-2|TRBV7-9|many
CASRDEELFF
TGTGCCAGCAGGGATGAGGAGCTGTTTTTT
>.|TRBJ1-1|TRBV5-1|many
CASSLEPGTEAFF
TGCGCCAGCAGCTTGGAGCCCGGCACTGAAGCTTTCTTT
>.|TRBJ2-1|TRBV7-6|once
CASSLAYGKKGDNEQFF
TGTGCCAGCAGCTTAGCTTATGGCAAGAAGGGGGACAATGAGCAGTTCTTC
>.|TRBJ2-2|TRBV12-3/TRBV12-4|.
CASSLRGTNTGELFF
TGTGCCAGCAGTTTGCGCGGGACTAACACCGGGGAGCTGTTTTTT
>TRBD2|TRBJ2-1|TRBV12-3/TRBV12-4|few
CASSFTASGYNEQFF
TGTGCCAGCAGTTTCACTGCTAGCGGGTACAATGAGCAGTTCTTC
>TRBD2|TRBJ2-2|TRBV12-3/TRBV12-4|.
CASSLGLAAGELFF
TGTGCCAGCAGTTTGGGTCTAGCGGCCGGGGAGCTGTTTTTT
>.|TRBJ1-5|TRBV6-5|.
CASSPRFDQPQHF
TGTGCCAGCAGTCCCCGGTTCGATCAGCCCCAGCATTTT
>.|TRBJ2-3|TRBV20-1|many
CSRVITDTQYF
TGCAGCCGGGTGATCACAGATACGCAGTATTTT
>.|TRBJ2-3|TRBV12-3/TRBV12-4|many
CASSRQTDTQYF
TGTGCCAGCAGTCGCCAGACAGATACGCAGTATTTT
>.|TRBJ2-1|TRBV5-1|many
CASSFRDQEQFF
TGCGCCAGCAGCTTTAGGGACCAAGAGCAGTTCTTC
>.|TRBJ2-2|TRBV12-3/TRBV12-4|many
CASRRGGLDNTGELFF
TGTGCCAGCAGGCGAGGGGGGCTTGATAACACCGGGGAGCTGTTTTTT
>.|TRBJ2-1|TRBV20-1|many
CSAEGSYNEQFF
TGCAGTGCCGAGGGTTCATACAATGAGCAGTTCTTC
>TRBD2|TRBJ2-3|TRBV30|few
CAWNAGTSGFPADTQYF
TGTGCCTGGAATGCGGGGACTAGCGGGTTCCCGGCAGATACGCAGTATTTT
>.|TRBJ2-3|TRBV6-5|few
CASSKDRVLGTDTQYF
TGTGCCAGCAGTAAAGACAGAGTACTAGGCACAGATACGCAGTATTTT
>.|TRBJ2-7|TRBV12-5|.
CASGLALRQPYEQYF
TGTGCTAGTGGTTTGGCCCTAAGGCAGCCCTACGAGCAGTACTTC
>.|TRBJ2-7|TRBV28|many
CASSLYGRSYEQYF
TGTGCCAGCAGTTTATATGGCAGATCCTACGAGCAGTACTTC
>TRBD2|TRBJ2-2|TRBV7-2|few
CASSYSGRNTGELFF
TGTGCCAGCAGCTATAGCGGGAGGAATACCGGGGAGCTGTTTTTT
>.|TRBJ1-3|TRBV28|.
CASSPELSGNTIYF
TGTGCCAGCAGCCCCGAGCTGTCTGGAAACACCATATATTTT
>TRBD1|TRBJ1-1|TRBV29-1|.
CSVEEGAGQGAFF
TGCAGCGTTGAAGAAGGAGCGGGACAGGGGGCTTTCTTT
>TRBD1|TRBJ1-1|TRBV10-3|few
CAISDPRGTEAFF
TGTGCCATCAGTGACCCCAGGGGGACTGAAGCTTTCTTT
>.|TRBJ1-1|TRBV6-5|.
CASSYSASPNTEAFF
TGTGCCAGCAGTTACTCGGCCAGTCCGAACACTGAAGCTTTCTTT
>TRBD1|TRBJ2-7|TRBV6-5|.
CASSYSGLTGWYEQYF
TGTGCCAGCAGTTACTCAGGTTTGACAGGGTGGTACGAGCAGTACTTC
>.|TRBJ1-4|TRBV28|.
CASSSSGDGDEKLFF
TGTGCCAGCAGTTCGTCAGGGGATGGAGATGAAAAACTGTTTTTT
>.|TRBJ2-1|TRBV29-1|once
CSVQWTNEQFF
TGCAGCGTGCAATGGACCAATGAGCAGTTCTTC
>.|TRBJ2-5|TRBV20-1|few
CSARDWAPGQEETQYF
TGCAGTGCTAGAGATTGGGCGCCCGGGCAGGAAGAGACCCAGTACTTC
>TRBD1|TRBJ2-4|TRBV12-3/TRBV12-4|many
CASSLRTGGAKNIQYF
TGTGCCAGCAGTTTACGGACAGGGGGAGCCAAAAACATTCAGTACTTC
>.|TRBJ1-1|TRBV12-3/TRBV12-4|few
CASSLDRGNTEAFF
TGTGCCAGCAGTTTAGACCGTGGGAACACTGAAGCTTTCTTT
>.|TRBJ2-7|TRBV20-1|few
CSARDTGSYEQYF
TGCAGTGCTAGAGATACAGGGTCCTACGAGCAGTACTTC
>.|TRBJ2-7|TRBV6-6|few
CASSLLGGSNEQYF
TGTGCCAGCAGTTTATTAGGGGGTTCGAACGAGCAGTACTTC
>.|TRBJ2-2|TRBV12-3/TRBV12-4|.
CASSLGRGNTGELFF
TGTGCCAGCAGTTTAGGCAGGGGAAACACCGGGGAGCTGTTTTTT